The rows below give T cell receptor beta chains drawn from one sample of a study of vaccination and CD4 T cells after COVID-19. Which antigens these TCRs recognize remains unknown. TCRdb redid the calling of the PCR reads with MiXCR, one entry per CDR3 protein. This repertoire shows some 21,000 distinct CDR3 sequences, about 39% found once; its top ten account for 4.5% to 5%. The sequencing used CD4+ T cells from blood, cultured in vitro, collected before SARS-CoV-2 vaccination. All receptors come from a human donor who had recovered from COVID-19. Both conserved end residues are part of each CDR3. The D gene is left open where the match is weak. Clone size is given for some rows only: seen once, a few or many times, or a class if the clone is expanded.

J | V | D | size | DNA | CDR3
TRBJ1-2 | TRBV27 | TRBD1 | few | TGTGCCAGCAGTTTATCGATAGAGTTATTTTGGGGACAGATACTCTATGGCTACACCTTC | CASSLSIELFWGQILYGYTF
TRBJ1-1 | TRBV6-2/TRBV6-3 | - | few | TGTGCCAGCAGAAGGACAGAACCCCCCTACCCCTCTGAAGCTTTCTTT | CASRRTEPPYPSEAFF
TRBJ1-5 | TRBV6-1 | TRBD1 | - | TGTGCCAGCAGTGTGTATCCGTGGACAGGGAGAGGCAATCAGCCCCAGCATTTT | CASSVYPWTGRGNQPQHF
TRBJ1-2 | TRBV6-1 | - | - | TGTGCCAGCAGTGAAACGGGAAGGATTTCGGGCTACACCTTC | CASSETGRISGYTF
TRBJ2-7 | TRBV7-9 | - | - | TGTGCCAGCAGCTTCGGGGGACAATACGAGCAGTACTTC | CASSFGGQYEQYF
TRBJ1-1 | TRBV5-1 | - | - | TGCGCCAGCAGCTGGGGACCTTCGAACACTGAAGCTTTCTTT | CASSWGPSNTEAFF
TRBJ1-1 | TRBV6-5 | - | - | TGTGCCAGCAGTTACCCCGCGAACACTGAAGCTTTCTTT | CASSYPANTEAFF
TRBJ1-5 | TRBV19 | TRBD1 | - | TGTGCCAGTAGTATAGATCGACAGGGGGGCAATCAGCCCCAGCATTTT | CASSIDRQGGNQPQHF
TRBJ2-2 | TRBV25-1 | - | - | TGTGCCAGCAGTGCAACTGGACAGTTTAACACCGGGGAGCTGTTTTTT | CASSATGQFNTGELFF
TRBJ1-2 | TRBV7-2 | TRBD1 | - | TGTGCCAGCAGCTTCCGACAGGGGTATAACTATGGCTACGCCTTC | CASSFRQGYNYGYAF
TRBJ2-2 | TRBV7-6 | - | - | TGTGCCAGCAGCTTAGCGGGCCCCACCGGGGAGCTGTTTTTT | CASSLAGPTGELFF
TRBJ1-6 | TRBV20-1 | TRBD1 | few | TGCAGTGCCCAGGGGGGGGTAAATTCACCCCTCCACTTT | CSAQGGVNSPLHF
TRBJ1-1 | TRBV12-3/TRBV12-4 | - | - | TGTGCCACCCAACGGGGGGGATTCTCTGAAGCTTTCTTT | CATQRGGFSEAFF
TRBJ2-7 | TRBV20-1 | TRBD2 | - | TGCAGTGCTGGGGGACTAGCGGGAGACTACGAGCAGTACTTC | CSAGGLAGDYEQYF
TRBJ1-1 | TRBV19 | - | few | TGTGCCAGTAGTATATTGTCCGCCGTTGAAGCTTTCTTT | CASSILSAVEAFF
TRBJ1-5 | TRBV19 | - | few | TGTGCCAGTAGCACGATTAATCAGCCCCAGCATTTT | CASSTINQPQHF
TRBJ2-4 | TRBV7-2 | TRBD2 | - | TGTGCCAGCAGCCTTAATAGCGGGGGGAGCGCCATTCAGTACTTC | CASSLNSGGSAIQYF
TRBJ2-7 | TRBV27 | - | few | TGTGCCAGCAGCCCTCAGCTGGGGGAGCAGTACTTC | CASSPQLGEQYF
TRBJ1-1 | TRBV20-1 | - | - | TGCAGTGCTAGGCTGCCAGGGGCCCAAGGGAGGGGAGCTTTCTTT | CSARLPGAQGRGAFF
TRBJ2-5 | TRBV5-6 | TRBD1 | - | TGTGCCAGCAGCTTAAGGGACAGGGTCCAGGGGACCCAGTACTTC | CASSLRDRVQGTQYF
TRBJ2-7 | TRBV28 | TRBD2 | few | TGTGCCAGCAGTCAGGGACTAGCGGGAGGGCGGGTTATCGAGCAGTACTTC | CASSQGLAGGRVIEQYF
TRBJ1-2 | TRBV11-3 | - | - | TGTGCCAGCAGCCCCACAGCGGGAGAGAACACCTTC | CASSPTAGENTF
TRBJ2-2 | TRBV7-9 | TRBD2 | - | TGTGCCAGCAGCCGGACTAGAAACACCGGGGAGCTGTTTTTT | CASSRTRNTGELFF
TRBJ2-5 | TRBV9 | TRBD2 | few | TGTGCCAGCAGCGCCCCCCCGGGGGGGGGCGGAGAGACCCAGTACTTC | CASSAPPGGGGETQYF
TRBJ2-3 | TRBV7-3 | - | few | TGTGCCAGCAGCTCCGGGATGGACCGTAGCACAGATACGCAGTATTTT | CASSSGMDRSTDTQYF
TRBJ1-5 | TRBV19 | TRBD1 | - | TGTGCCAGTAGTTCCCCGGTGACAGGGGGCTATCAGCCCCAGCATTTT | CASSSPVTGGYQPQHF
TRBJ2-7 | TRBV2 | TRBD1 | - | TGTGCCAGCATACCGGGACAGGGGGTCTACGAGCAGTACTTC | CASIPGQGVYEQYF
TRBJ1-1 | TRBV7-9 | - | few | TGTGCCAGCAGCTTAGCGAATACCGGGAACACTGAAGCTTTCTTT | CASSLANTGNTEAFF
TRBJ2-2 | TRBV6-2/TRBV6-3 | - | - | TGTGCCAGCAGTGGACAGTACACCGGGGAGCTGTTTTTT | CASSGQYTGELFF
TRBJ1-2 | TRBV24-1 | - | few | TGTGCCACCAGTGATTTTGCGGGGGAAGGCTACACCTTC | CATSDFAGEGYTF
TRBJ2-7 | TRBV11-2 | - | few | TGTGCCAGCAGCTTAGATTATGTACTACACGAGCAGTACTTC | CASSLDYVLHEQYF
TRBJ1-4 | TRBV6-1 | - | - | TGTGCCAGCAGGACGGGAACAACTAATGAAAAACTGTTTTTT | CASRTGTTNEKLFF
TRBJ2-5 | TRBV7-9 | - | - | TGTGCCAGCAGCTTAGTAGCCGAAAAAGAGACCCAGTACTTC | CASSLVAEKETQYF
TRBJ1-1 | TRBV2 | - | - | TGTGCCAGCAGTGAAGAGGCCGGGCGTGAAGCTTTCTTT | CASSEEAGREAFF
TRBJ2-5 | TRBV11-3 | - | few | TGTGCCAGCAGCGGGGGACAATGGGAGACCCAGTACTTC | CASSGGQWETQYF
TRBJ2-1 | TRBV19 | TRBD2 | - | TGTGCCAGTAGTCGTCGACCTAGCGGGAGGGCTGATGAGCAGTTCTTC | CASSRRPSGRADEQFF
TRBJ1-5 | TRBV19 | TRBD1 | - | TGTGCCAGTAGTACCGAAAGGGGGGACAGGGGATATCAGCCCCAGCATTTT | CASSTERGDRGYQPQHF
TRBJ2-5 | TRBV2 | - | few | TGTGCCAGCAGTGAGGAGGGGCTTGGGGAGACCCAGTACTTC | CASSEEGLGETQYF
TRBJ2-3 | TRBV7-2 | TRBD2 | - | TGTGCCAGCCAACGGGTAGCGGGAGCTTATTCAGATACGCAGTATTTT | CASQRVAGAYSDTQYF
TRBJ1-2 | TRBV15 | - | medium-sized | TGTGCCACCAGCAGAGAATCAACAGGTGTTCAGGGCTACACCTTC | CATSRESTGVQGYTF
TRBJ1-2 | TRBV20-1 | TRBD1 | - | TGCAGTGCTGGGGACAGAACTAATGGCTACACCTTC | CSAGDRTNGYTF
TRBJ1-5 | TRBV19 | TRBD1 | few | TGTGCCAGTAGTATAGCTGACAGGGGTCAGCCCCAGCATTTT | CASSIADRGQPQHF
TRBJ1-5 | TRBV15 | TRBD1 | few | TGTGCCACCAGCAGGGGACAGGGGGAGAAGCCCCAGCATTTT | CATSRGQGEKPQHF
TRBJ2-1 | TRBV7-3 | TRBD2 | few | TGTGCCAGCAGCCCTCCGGGACTAGCGACACATGAGCAGTTCTTC | CASSPPGLATHEQFF
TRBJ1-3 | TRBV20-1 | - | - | TGCAGTGCCTACGTTGCGGACAGCTCTGGAAACACCATATATTTT | CSAYVADSSGNTIYF
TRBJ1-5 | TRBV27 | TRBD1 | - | TGTGCCAGCAGTTCAAAAATCGGGACAGGGAGCAATCAGCCCCAGCATTTT | CASSSKIGTGSNQPQHF
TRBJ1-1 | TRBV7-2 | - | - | TGTGCCAGCAGACAAGCAGAAAAAGCTTTCTTT | CASRQAEKAFF
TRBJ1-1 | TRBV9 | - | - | TGTGCCAGCAGCGTCACACAGAACACTGAAGCTTTCTTT | CASSVTQNTEAFF
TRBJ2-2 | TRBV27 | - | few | TGTGCCAGCCGGTTTAGCGGTATGAACACCGGGGAGCTGTTTTTT | CASRFSGMNTGELFF
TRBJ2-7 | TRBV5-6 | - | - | TGTGCCAGCAGCTTGGCCGCGGGGAACGAGCAGTACTTC | CASSLAAGNEQYF
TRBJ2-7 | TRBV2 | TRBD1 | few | TGTGCCAGCAGTGAGTTGCCGGTTGGACAGGTAACCTACGAGCAGTACTTC | CASSELPVGQVTYEQYF
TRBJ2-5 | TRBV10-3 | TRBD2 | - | TGTGCCATCAGTGAGTCTGAGCGGGGGGCCCATAGCGAGACCCAGTACTTC | CAISESERGAHSETQYF
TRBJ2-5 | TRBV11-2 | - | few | TGTGCCAGCAGCTTAGTAGCTAGCTTCGAGACCCAGTACTTC | CASSLVASFETQYF
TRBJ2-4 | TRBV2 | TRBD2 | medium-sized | TGTGCCAGCGGGCTAGCGGGAGTGGGTGCGGCCAAAAACATTCAGTACTTC | CASGLAGVGAAKNIQYF
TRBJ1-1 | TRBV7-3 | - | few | TGTGCCAGCAGCCCTCAGTTGAACACTGAAGCTTTCTTT | CASSPQLNTEAFF
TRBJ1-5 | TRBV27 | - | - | TGTGCCAGCAGTCCACGGCGGGGGCTAGATAGCAATCAGCCCCAGCATTTT | CASSPRRGLDSNQPQHF
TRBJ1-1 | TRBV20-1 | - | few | TGCAGTGCTAGAGTTAGCCTGCTGAACACTGAAGCTTTCTTT | CSARVSLLNTEAFF
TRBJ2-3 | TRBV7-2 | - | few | TGTGCCAGCAGCTTAGGTTCTTCCTCTACGCAGTATTTT | CASSLGSSSTQYF
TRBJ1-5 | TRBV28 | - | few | TGTGCCGGAGGGACGGTCCTGAGCAATCAGCCCCAGCATTTT | CAGGTVLSNQPQHF